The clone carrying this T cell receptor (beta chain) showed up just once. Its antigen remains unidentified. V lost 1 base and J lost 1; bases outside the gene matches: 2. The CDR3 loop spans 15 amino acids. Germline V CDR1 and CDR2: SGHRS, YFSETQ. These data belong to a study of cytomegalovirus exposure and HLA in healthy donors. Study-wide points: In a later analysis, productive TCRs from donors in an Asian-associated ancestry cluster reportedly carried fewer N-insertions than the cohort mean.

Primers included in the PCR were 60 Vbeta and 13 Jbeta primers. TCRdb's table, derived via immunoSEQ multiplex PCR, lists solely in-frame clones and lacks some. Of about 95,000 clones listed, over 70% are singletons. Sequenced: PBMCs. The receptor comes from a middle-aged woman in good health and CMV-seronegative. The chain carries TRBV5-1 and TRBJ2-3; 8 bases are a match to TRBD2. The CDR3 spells CASSLSGGGTDTQYF. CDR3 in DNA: TGCGCCAGCAGCTTGTCCGGGGGGGGCACAGATACGCAGTATTTT.